The T cell receptor (beta chain) under discussion was sequenced for a study of T cell repertoires in cytomegalovirus infection. Study-level background: Evidence of both CMV infection and a matching HLA type came from public TCR beta signatures.

This CDR3 has 17 amino acids. Germline V gene sequence: CDR1 SGHTA, CDR2 FQGTGA. Study-wide findings and caveats: Dominating the ex vivo response were TCR beta clonotypes that were CMV-specific and HLA-C-restricted.

TCRdb reanalysed the reads using MiXCR and keeps one entry per CDR3 protein. The sample has hundreds of thousands of distinct CDR3 sequences, roughly 31% seen once. About this clonotype itself: Its antigen is unidentified. One junction end disagrees with the germline gene, perhaps due to a read error.

The specimen comprised cultured CD8+ T cells from PBMCs, sampled from culture after CMV antigen stimulation. The receptor's source is a human donor in good health (CMV status not recorded). Some clones in this sample may be carry-over from other donors' samples. This chain links TRBV7-3 with TRBJ2-1, with 7 bases fitting TRBD1. The CDR3 loop is CVSILQPGQRSYNEQFF. The CDR3 coding sequence is TGTGTCAGCATCCTACAGCCGGGACAGCGCTCCTACAATGAGCAGTTCTTC.